One sample yielded the 19 T cell receptor delta chains listed below, sequenced in a study of Vδ1+ human thymocytes listed by TCRdb under 2018. On the study overall, not on this receptor specifically: Unlike the oligoclonal repertoires in peripheral blood, the thymic TRG and TRD repertoires appeared highly polyclonal, with Gaussian CDR3 length distributions.

The antigens these receptors bind are not known. The data were produced on an Illumina MiSeq. RNA extraction was carried out with the RNeasy mini kit, and reverse transcription was then done using Superscript III. CDR3 amplicons were generated by multiplex PCR with pooled V-gene forward primers and a constant-region reverse primer carrying Illumina adaptor overhangs. Public reads were reanalyzed in TCRdb with CATT, and rows carrying the same DNA were merged afterwards. The sample contains 50,000 to 60,000 delta-chain clones, approximately 16% of them found a single time. The top ten constitute about 0.38% of the sample. The sequenced sample was Vdelta1+ gamma-delta thymocytes from the thymus. Taken with the paper, the label for cell subset or site translates to: FACS-sorted CD3+ TCRalphabeta- TCRVdelta1+ TCRVdelta2- thymocytes. These receptors originate from a girl under two years old who had congenital heart surgery.

The rearrangement links TRDV1 to TRDJ1, with 7 bases lining up with TRDD3. V lost 4 bases, J lost 0 bases, and 17 bases stayed unmatched. Germline V gene data show CDR1 as TSWWSYY and CDR2 as QGS. This CDR3 has 19 amino acids. As DNA, the CDR3 is TGTGCTCTTGGGGTCCCGTTGGGGATAGAGGAGGTGTACACCGATAAACTCATCTTT. Encoded protein: CALGVPLGIEEVYTDKLIF.

This clone was counted a single time. The chain links TRDV1 to TRDJ1, with D tentatively TRDD3 (6 bases). The germline V gene has CDR1 TSWWSYY and CDR2 QGS. CDR3 length equals 18 residues. V lost 3 bases and J lost 6, with 26 bases in between. The CDR3 here is CALGEQPTRRYAINKLIF. The CDR3 DNA is TGTGCTCTTGGGGAGCAACCTACGCGGCGATACGCCATCAATAAACTCATCTTT.

The V gene is TRDV1, the J gene TRDJ1; 8 nucleotides align to TRDD3. The germline V gene encodes CDR1 TSWWSYY and CDR2 QGS. The CDR3 runs 15 residues. The CDR3 is CAITSRGYNTDKLIF. The DNA for the CDR3 is TGTGCGATAACATCCCGGGGATACAACACCGATAAACTCATCTTT.

The chain couples TRDV1 to TRDJ1, with a weak D call TRDD3 (5 bases). Germline V lookup: CDR1 TSWWSYY, CDR2 QGS. V lost 5 bases and J lost 2, with 12 bases in between. This CDR3 spans 14 amino acids. CDR3 loop: CALGTSGFTDKLIF. The CDR3 region has the DNA TGTGCTCTTGGGACCTCTGGGTTTACCGATAAACTCATCTTT.

The sample holds a few counts of this clone. The chain carries TRDV1 and TRDJ1, with 13 bases fitting TRDD3. The CDR3 runs to 23 residues. V lost 1 base, J lost 0 bases, and 20 bases stayed unmatched. CDR1 and CDR2 (germline): TSWWSYY, QGS. The CDR3 sequence is CALGEPLEGVPYWGIRYTDKLIF. CDR3 DNA: TGTGCTCTTGGGGAACCATTGGAGGGCGTACCCTACTGGGGGATACGGTACACCGATAAACTCATCTTT.

This clone turned up a few times. The rearrangement uses TRDV1 and TRDJ1; the match to TRDD3 covers 12 bases. Germline V gene sequence: CDR1 TSWWSYY, CDR2 QGS. V gave up 0 bases and J gave up 0 bases; unmatched junction bases: 20. The CDR3 runs 23 residues. The CDR3 is CALGELPISSTGGYITYTDKLIF. The CDR3, as DNA: TGTGCTCTTGGGGAACTCCCTATATCGAGTACTGGGGGATACATTACTTACACCGATAAACTCATCTTT.

This clone is deemed medium-sized. The chain employs TRDV2 and TRDJ1, with D possibly matching TRDD3 (5 bases). The CDR3 runs to 16 residues. Per germline, CDR1 GEAIGNYY and CDR2 EKD. The V end was cut by 0 bases, the J end by 3 bases, with 16 bases between. CDR3 residues: CACDTGMGTISDKLIF. For the CDR3, the DNA is TGTGCCTGTGACACCGGAATGGGGACCATATCCGATAAACTCATCTTT.

With respect to this clone: Different DNA sequences within this sample yield the same CDR3. This chain uses TRDV1 with TRDJ1; 11 nucleotides match TRDD3. Germline CDR1 reads TSWWSYY; CDR2 reads QGS. The length of the CDR3 is 26 residues. Unmatched junction bases numbered 35, after V lost 4 bases and J lost 1 base. CDR3 nucleotides: TGTGCTCTTGGGGGACACACCACGCCCCCAATTCCGCCCGACTGGGGGATATTCCCATTCACCGATAAACTCATCTTT. It specifies CALGGHTTPPIPPDWGIFPFTDKLIF.

In this sample, this clone turned up a few times. An end of the junction does not agree with germline; a read error may underlie this. This sample includes further DNA sequences coding for the same CDR3. The rearrangement links TRDV2 to TRDJ1; 9 bases line up with TRDD3. This CDR3 is built from 16 residues. Germline V gene data show CDR1 as GEAIGNYY and CDR2 as EKD. In nucleotides, the CDR3 is TGTGCCTGTGACCTACCTCTGGGGGATTACACCGATAAACTCATCTTC. It translates to CACDLPLGDYTDKLIF.

The rearrangement links TRDV1 to TRDJ1, with 13 bases fitting TRDD3. V gave up 3 bases and J gave up 1 base; unmatched junction bases: 20. This CDR3 comprises 22 residues. The germline V gene encodes CDR1 TSWWSYY and CDR2 QGS. The CDR3 DNA reads as TGTGCTCTTGGGGATCACCTACACGACCTTTACTGGGGGATACGCGGCACCGATAAACTCATCTTT. Translated: CALGDHLHDLYWGIRGTDKLIF.

The chain has TRDV1 and TRDJ1, with 7 positions matching TRDD3. The CDR3 runs 21 residues. CDR1 is TSWWSYY and CDR2 is QGS in the germline V gene. J lost 1 base, V lost 1 base, and 21 bases had no gene match. This chain's CDR3 is CALGEPNYGGSGFFPTDKLIF. The CDR3 nucleotides read TGTGCTCTTGGGGAACCCAACTACGGGGGATCCGGGTTTTTCCCCACCGATAAACTCATCTTT.

At least ten counts were recorded for this clone. The chain combines TRDV2 with TRDJ1, with 7 bases that match TRDD3. CDR1 is GEAIGNYY and CDR2 is EKD in the germline V gene. The CDR3 contains 16 residues. The V segment lost 3 bases and the J segment 0 bases; nucleotides outside the gene matches: 9. CDR3 amino acids: CACDRTGDSYTDKLIF. CDR3 sequence (DNA): TGTGCCTGTGACCGTACTGGGGATTCTTACACCGATAAACTCATCTTT.

This clone was observed a handful of times. J is TRDJ1 and V is TRDV1; 9 positions match TRDD3. V lost 0 bases to trimming and J lost 2 bases; unmatched junction nucleotides: 16. Germline CDR1 reads TSWWSYY; CDR2 reads QGS. This CDR3 is built from 20 residues. The CDR3 DNA is TGTGCTCTTGGGGAACTGAAGGGTGATTTCCTGGGGGATTTAACCGATAAACTCATCTTT. As protein: CALGELKGDFLGDLTDKLIF.

This clone has more than one count but fewer than ten. The V gene is TRDV1, the J gene TRDJ1; D possibly corresponds to TRDD3 (6 bases). The V end was cut by 2 bases, the J end by 8 bases, with 27 bases between. This CDR3 is built from 18 residues. Germline V gene lookup returns CDR1 TSWWSYY and CDR2 QGS. CDR3 amino acids: CALGESLRRLLGVGKLIF. The CDR3, as DNA: TGTGCTCTTGGGGAATCCCTCCGACGCTTACTGGGCGTAGGGAAACTCATCTTT.

The chain employs TRDV1 and TRDJ1; 12 positions match TRDD3. With 3 bases clipped from V and 3 bases from J, the junction kept 11 bases outside the gene matches. This CDR3 is 18 amino acids long. Looked up from germline, CDR1 is TSWWSYY and CDR2 is QGS. CDR3 region: CALGEQRVWGIRADKLIF. The CDR3 DNA reads as TGTGCTCTTGGGGAGCAAAGGGTCTGGGGGATACGGGCCGATAAACTCATCTTT.

This clone was detected a few times. The chain employs TRDV1 and TRDJ1; TRDD2 aligns across 9 bases. Germline values: CDR1 TSWWSYY, CDR2 QGS. This CDR3 is built from 15 residues. Trimming removed 5 bases from V and 7 bases from J; junction bases left unmatched: 11. This chain's CDR3 is CALGSLPTAGTKLIF. The DNA of the CDR3 is TGTGCTCTTGGGAGCCTTCCTACGGCGGGTACTAAACTCATCTTT.

This clone was seen repeatedly, ten times or more. This chain joins TRAV29/DV5 and TRDJ1, with a possible D match to TRDD2 (6 bases). The CDR3 loop spans 20 amino acids. V was cut by 0 bases and J by 3 bases, with 30 bases left in between. The germline V gene has CDR1 NSMFDY and CDR2 ISSIKDK. As DNA, the CDR3 is TGTGCAGCAAGCGCGCTCCAGGGGGTTCCTAGGGGTATACGTGCCGATAAACTCATCTTT. It specifies CAASALQGVPRGIRADKLIF.

The rearrangement uses TRDV1 and TRDJ1; 8 bases are a match to TRDD3. V lost 2 bases to trimming and J lost 3 bases; unmatched junction nucleotides: 23. Germline loops: CDR1 TSWWSYY, CDR2 QGS. The CDR3 consists of 21 residues. CDR3 nucleotides: TGTGCTCTTGGGGAAAAGTCCCTCGTAGTTCCTCCACTGGGGGCACCCGATAAACTCATCTTT. This translates into CALGEKSLVVPPLGAPDKLIF.

The chain couples TRDV1 to TRDJ1; 13 nucleotides agree with TRDD3. The CDR3 runs to 22 residues. V lost 4 bases, J lost 5 bases, and 25 bases stayed unmatched. Germline values: CDR1 TSWWSYY, CDR2 QGS. In DNA, the CDR3 is TGTGCTCTTGGGGCCACGCCGTCCTCGTACTGGGGGATACGTAGAGGTGCTGATAAACTCATCTTT. As protein: CALGATPSSYWGIRRGADKLIF.